This T cell receptor beta chain was profiled in a study of regulatory T cells in long-lasting Graves disease (dated by TCRdb to the early 2020s). Some background on the complete study: Patients with newly diagnosed Graves' disease had been on antithyroid drugs for under 3 months. Peripheral blood TCR sequencing and RNA sequencing compared persistent Graves' disease patients with newly diagnosed Graves' disease patients. The study was conducted in China and was registered as a clinical trial. TCR sequencing covered approximately 13 persistent and approximately 20 newly diagnosed Graves' disease patients, 33 samples in total. What the research found in general, with its limitations: The authors acknowledged the small sample size as a limitation that may reduce accuracy. The study examined only peripheral blood because the primary lesion, thyroid tissue, could not be accessed. Sequencing and analysis were limited to the TCR beta chain. Persistent disease showed preferential use of TRBV28, TRBJ1-2 and TRBJ2-5, whereas newly diagnosed disease favored TRBV20-1 and TRBJ2-1. A larger number of public clonotypes was shared among persistent patients (approximately 2,500) than among newly diagnosed patients (around 970). Compared with newly diagnosed patients, patients with persistent Graves' disease had lower TCR Shannon entropy and fewer highly expanded clones, which suggests clonal expansion.

This clonotype was seen ten or more times. The clone's antigen remains unknown. A junction end diverges from the germline sequence, so it may reflect a read error. Library preparation used multiplex PCR. For sequencing, an Illumina HiSeq 4000 was employed. iRepertoire HTBI primers and Arm-PCR amplification of CDR3 regions were used to construct TCR beta libraries. PCR products were gel purified before sequencing. In the paper's pipeline: Gene usage analysis of CDR3 amino acid clonotypes used the approximately 62 TRBV and more than 13 TRBJ segments found across samples. Filtered high-quality paired reads were merged into contigs using COPE and FqMerger. Contigs were aligned with BLAST to IMGT TRBV, TRBD and TRBJ reference genes, and CDR3 was defined per IMGT. Any clonotype with a frequency above 0.1% was counted as a highly expanded clone. Repertoire diversity was measured by Shannon entropy, and V-J evenness by the Gini coefficient. Public clonotypes were defined as clonotypes shared by more than one individual. The public sequencing data were trimmed at Q25 with fastp and processed into clonotypes with MiXCR by TCRdb, which kept only in-frame beta chains. Each CDR3 protein appears once, grouped with its most common genes and DNA. The V and J calls come from TCRdb's annotation, not from the publication. The sample includes 200,000 to 250,000 distinct CDR3 sequences, with 15% to 20% observed a single time. The top ten hold 22% of the sample.

Its CDR3 holds 13 amino acids, cysteine through phenylalanine. Only the CDR3 part of the read is kept: 39 bases, read in frame from the first base. The sample's time point, from its label and the paper: newly diagnosed GD, antithyroid drugs for less than 3 months. RNA was extracted from PBMCs in TRIzol for both TCR sequencing and RNA sequencing. Graves' disease was diagnosed according to American Thyroid Association guidelines. Recruitment of patients was carried out at an endocrinology department in Xi'an, China. Each patient gave around 9.2 milliliters of peripheral blood, collected in an EDTA anticoagulant tube. PBMCs were isolated by Ficoll Paque Plus density gradient separation without further T cell sorting. An Agilent 2100 Bioanalyzer and agarose gel were used to check RNA quality, while a NanoDrop 2000 measured RNA concentration.

The source material was peripheral blood mononuclear cells (PBMCs), sampled at new diagnosis, from a patient treated with antithyroid drugs. The rearranged segments are TRBV12-3 or TRBV12-4 and TRBJ2-6; there is no confident call for the D gene. The receptor comes from a female donor with Graves disease. The sequence in DNA is TGTGCCAGCAGCTTAGGTGGGGCCAACGTCCTGACTTTC. Its protein product is CASSLGGANVLTF.